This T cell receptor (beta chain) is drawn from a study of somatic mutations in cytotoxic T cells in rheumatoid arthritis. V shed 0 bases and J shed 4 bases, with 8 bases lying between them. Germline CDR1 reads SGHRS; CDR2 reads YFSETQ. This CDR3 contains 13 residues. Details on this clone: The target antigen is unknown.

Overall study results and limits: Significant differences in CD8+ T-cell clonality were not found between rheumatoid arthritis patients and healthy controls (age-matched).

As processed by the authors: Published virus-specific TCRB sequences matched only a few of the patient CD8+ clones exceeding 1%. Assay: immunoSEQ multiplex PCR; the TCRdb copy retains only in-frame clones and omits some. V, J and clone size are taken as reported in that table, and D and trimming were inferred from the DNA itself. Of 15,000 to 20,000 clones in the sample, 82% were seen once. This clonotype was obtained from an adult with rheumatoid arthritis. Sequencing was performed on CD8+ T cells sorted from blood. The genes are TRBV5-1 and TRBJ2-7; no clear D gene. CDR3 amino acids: CASSLATDYEQYF. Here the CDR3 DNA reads TGCGCCAGCAGCTTGGCGACGGATTACGAGCAGTACTTC.